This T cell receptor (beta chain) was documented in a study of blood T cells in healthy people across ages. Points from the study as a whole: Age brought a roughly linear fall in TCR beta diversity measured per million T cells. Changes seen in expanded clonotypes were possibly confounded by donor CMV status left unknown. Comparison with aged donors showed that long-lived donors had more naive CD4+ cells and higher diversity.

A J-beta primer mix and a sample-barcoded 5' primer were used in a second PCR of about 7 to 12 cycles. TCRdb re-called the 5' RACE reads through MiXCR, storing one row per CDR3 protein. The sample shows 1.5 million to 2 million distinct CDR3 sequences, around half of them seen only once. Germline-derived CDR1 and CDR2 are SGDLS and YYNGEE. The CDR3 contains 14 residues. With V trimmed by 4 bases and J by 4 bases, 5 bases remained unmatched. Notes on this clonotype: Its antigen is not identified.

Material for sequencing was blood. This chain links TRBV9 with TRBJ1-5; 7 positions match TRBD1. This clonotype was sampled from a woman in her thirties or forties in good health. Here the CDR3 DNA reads TGTGCCAGCAGCCGTACAGGGGCAAATCAGCCCCAGCATTTT. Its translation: CASSRTGANQPQHF.